Presented here are 2 T cell receptor beta chains from one specimen sequenced in a study of cytomegalovirus exposure and HLA in healthy donors listed by TCRdb under 2017. To prepare the library, the immunoSEQ multiplex PCR assay was applied. The multiplex PCR relied on a mix of 60 forward primers for TCR Vbeta segments and 13 reverse primers for TCR Jbeta segments. Held by TCRdb, this immuneACCESS table contains in-frame sequences only and omits some clones. Under half of the omission traces to an unresolved V gene where checked; the cause of the rest is unknown. This sample's table carries some 140,000 clones. Of the sample, under 2% is held by the ten largest clones. Material: PBMCs. Receptors were obtained from a woman aged 40 to 49 in good health and CMV-seronegative.

The chain is built from TRBV7-9 and TRBJ2-7; TRBD1 agrees at 10 bases. The germline CDR1 and CDR2 sequences are SEHNR and FQNEAQ (reference sequence). J lost 3 bases, V lost 11 bases, and 7 bases had no gene match. The CDR3 sequence is 13 residues long. CDR3 amino acids: CAGLGTGVYEQYF. The CDR3 nucleotides are TGTGCCGGCTTGGGGACAGGGGTCTACGAGCAGTACTTC. The variable domain in full, completed from reference TRBV7-9 and TRBJ2-7, reads DTGVSQNPRHKITKRGQNVTFRCDPISEHNRLYWYRQTLGQGPEFLTYFQNEAQLEKSRLLSDRFSAERPKGSFSTLEIQRTEQGDSAMYLCAGLGTGVYEQYFGPGTRLTVT.

The chain combines TRBV7-3 with TRBJ1-1; D remains unclear. The CDR3 covers 13 residues. Germline V CDR1 and CDR2: SGHTA, FQGTGA. Trimming shortened V by 0 bases and J by 4 bases, and 6 bases separated the two germline ends. The CDR3: CASSLTHSTEAFF. In DNA, the CDR3 is TGTGCCAGCAGCTTAACACATTCCACTGAAGCTTTCTTT.